This T cell receptor (beta chain) was recorded in a study of cytomegalovirus exposure and HLA in healthy donors. General study findings and limits: Many donors carried some public TCRs, although rarity characterized most TCR sequences. Reports credit the classifier with highly specific, highly sensitive diagnosis of cytomegalovirus status.

Trimming at V came to 4 bases and at J to 4 bases, leaving 6 bases not matched to a gene. The CDR3 has 15 residues. CDR1 is SGHDT and CDR2 is YYEEEE in the germline V gene. In its sample, this clone was seen once. Antigen: not known. Using immunoSEQ multiplex PCR, the repertoire was profiled, and TCRdb retains in-frame clones only, with some absent. This table holds around 130,000 clones, about 90% found once. Material: PBMCs. V usage is TRBV5-6 and J usage is TRBJ2-2; the match to TRBD2 covers 8 bases. This clonotype originated in a man aged 25-45 years in good health and CMV-seronegative. In nucleotides, the CDR3 is TGTGCCAGCAGCCTGGGCCGGGGGGGCACCGGGGAGCTGTTTTTT. This translates into CASSLGRGGTGELFF.